A selection of T cell receptor beta chains follows, all from one sample in a study of STAT5B mutations in CD4+ large granular lymphocyte leukemia. This table comes from immunoSEQ multiplex PCR, and its TCRdb copy is limited to in-frame clones, with some not included. The data show around 20,000 clones, roughly 80% seen once. What was sequenced was CD4+ T cells from blood buffy coats. Receptors were obtained from a human donor in good health. The CDR3 runs from the conserved cysteine through the conserved F or W. The D gene is left open where the match is weak. Some rows have no size entry. The others give once, few or many, or a class for an expanded clone.

size	D	J	V	CDR3	DNA
NA	NA	TRBJ1-4	TRBV6-6	CASAIQGLGNEKLFF	TGTGCCAGCGCAATACAGGGCCTGGGTAATGAAAAACTGTTTTTT
few	NA	TRBJ2-1	TRBV7-9	CASSLGTGYNEQFF	TGTGCCAGCAGCTTAGGCACAGGGTACAATGAGCAGTTCTTC
once	NA	TRBJ2-7	TRBV11-3	CASSLGVAESSYEQYF	TGTGCCAGCAGCTTAGGAGTGGCGGAGAGCTCCTACGAGCAGTACTTC
NA	NA	TRBJ2-2	TRBV6-6	CASRARGELFF	TGTGCCAGCAGGGCCAGAGGGGAGCTGTTTTTT
few	NA	TRBJ2-3	TRBV5-1	CASRSGEDTQYF	TGCGCCAGCAGGTCAGGGGAAGATACGCAGTATTTT
NA	TRBD1	TRBJ2-4	TRBV19	CASSLGQGSPKNIQYF	TGTGCCAGTAGCCTAGGACAGGGAAGTCCCAAAAACATTCAGTACTTC
NA	NA	TRBJ2-1	TRBV10-3	CAISVRTFDEQFF	TGTGCCATCAGTGTGAGGACGTTTGATGAGCAGTTCTTC
few	TRBD1	TRBJ1-4	TRBV19	CASRDRREKLFF	TGTGCCAGTAGGGACAGGAGGGAAAAACTGTTTTTT
NA	NA	TRBJ2-7	TRBV2	CASSRDSYEQYF	TGTGCCAGCAGCCGGGACTCATACGAGCAGTACTTC
NA	TRBD1	TRBJ1-4	TRBV10-3	CAISRKGARDEKLFF	TGTGCCATCAGTCGGAAGGGGGCGAGGGACGAAAAACTGTTTTTT
NA	NA	TRBJ2-7	TRBV6-5	CASSYGRDGPYEQYF	TGTGCCAGCAGTTACGGCCGGGACGGGCCCTACGAGCAGTACTTC
few	TRBD1	TRBJ2-5	TRBV6-5	CASRSTGTGWKTQYF	TGTGCCAGCCGAAGTACCGGGACAGGGTGGAAGACCCAGTACTTC
NA	TRBD1	TRBJ2-5	TRBV5-4	CASSFGRGETQYF	TGTGCCAGCAGCTTTGGCAGGGGGGAGACCCAGTACTTC
NA	NA	TRBJ2-4	TRBV7-8	CASSLAPTIKNIQYF	TGTGCCAGCAGCTTAGCGCCTACTATAAAAAACATTCAGTACTTC
few	NA	TRBJ1-1	TRBV6-4	CASRSTDTEAFF	TGTGCCAGCAGATCGACAGACACTGAAGCTTTCTTT
NA	TRBD2	TRBJ2-4	TRBV7-9	CASSLVSGGDIQYF	TGTGCCAGCAGCTTAGTTAGCGGGGGGGACATTCAGTACTTC
NA	NA	TRBJ1-1	TRBV7-6	CASSLAQGPRTTEAFF	TGTGCCAGCAGCTTAGCCCAGGGGCCCCGGACCACTGAAGCTTTCTTT